Below, 15 T cell receptor beta chains from the same sample are listed, as sequenced in a study of identical twins' blood T cells. TCRdb ran MiXCR on the 5' RACE reads and lists one entry per CDR3 protein. Among about 370,000 distinct CDR3 sequences listed, 28% were seen once. Sequenced material: PBMCs. These receptors originate from a woman aged 18 to 49 in good health.

This clonotype was found many times. The chain carries TRBV20-1 and TRBJ1-2, with D possibly being TRBD1 (6 bases). With 4 bases removed from V and 5 bases from J, the gap between germline ends came to 8 bases. CDR3 length: 11 amino acids. Germline V lookup: CDR1 DFQATT, CDR2 SNEGSKA (reference sequence). CDR3 sequence reads: CSATTGYGYTF. The CDR3 nucleotides read TGCAGTGCTACAACAGGGTATGGCTACACCTTC.

This clonotype was counted only a few times. The chain recombines TRBV6-6 with TRBJ1-2; weak D call: TRBD1 (6 bases). V lost 7 bases and J 4 bases, leaving 13 bases between the germline ends. This CDR3 has 13 amino acids. The germline gives CDR1 MNHNY, CDR2 SVGAGI (reference sequence). The CDR3 sequence is CASNVGQTYGYTF. In DNA form, the CDR3 reads TGTGCCAGCAATGTCGGACAGACCTATGGCTACACCTTC.

This chain connects TRBV7-2 to TRBJ1-5; D uncertain. This CDR3 has 14 residues. The V end lost 2 bases, the J end lost 8 bases, and 13 bases lay between the germline ends. Germline V CDR1 and CDR2: SGHTA, FQGNSA. CDR3 bases: TGTGCCAGCAGCTTATTTCCGGGGTTGAAGCCCCAGCATTTT. As protein: CASSLFPGLKPQHF. The variable domain in full, with the rest retrieved from reference TRBV7-2 and TRBJ1-5, is GAGVSQSPSNKVTEKGKDVELRCDPISGHTALYWYRQSLGQGLEFLIYFQGNSAPDKSGLPSDRFSAERTGGSVSTLTIQRTQQEDSAVYLCASSLFPGLKPQHFGDGTRLSIL.

This clonotype has more than one count but fewer than ten. A read error may produce the germline difference seen at one junction end. The chain links TRBV10-3 to TRBJ1-1, with D unclear. The CDR3 consists of 11 residues. CDR1 and CDR2 (germline): ENHRY, SYGVKD. The CDR3 coding sequence is TGTGCCATCAGGAGTGACACTGAAGCTTTCTTC. It specifies CAIRSDTEAFF.

There are a few counts of this clonotype. The chain links TRBV14 to TRBJ2-1, with 9 bases lining up with TRBD2. The length of the CDR3 is 16 residues. J was trimmed by 8 bases and V by 4 bases; bases with no gene match: 12. The V gene's germline CDR1 is SGHDN and CDR2 FVKESK. CDR3 nucleotide sequence: TGTGCCAGCAGCCCCAAGCCACTAGCGGGTAAGGATGAGCAGTTCTTC. Translated, it gives CASSPKPLAGKDEQFF.

The chain uses TRBV20-1 and TRBJ2-3, with 8 bases aligning to TRBD2. J lost 4 bases, V lost 4 bases, and 10 bases had no gene match. The CDR3 runs 15 residues. In germline, CDR1 is DFQATT, CDR2 SNEGSKA (reference sequence). The CDR3 DNA reads TGCAGTGCTACCAAACCCCTAGCGGGTTCAGATACGCAGTATTTT. It yields the protein CSATKPLAGSDTQYF.

This clonotype was recorded a few times. The germline gene is not matched at one end of the junction; a read error may be the cause. The J gene is TRBJ2-1, the V gene TRBV14; TRBD2 matches 11 bases. This CDR3 has 11 residues. The V gene's germline CDR1 is SGHDN and CDR2 FVKESK. Written as DNA, the CDR3 is TGTGCCATGTACGATAGCGGGAGGGCGATCTTC. This translates into CAMYDSGRAIF. The entire variable domain, with the rest obtained from reference TRBV14 and TRBJ2-1, is as follows: EAGVTQFPSHSVIEKGQTVTLRCDPISGHDNLYWYRRVMGKEIKFLLHFVKESKQDESGMPNNRFLAERTGGTYSTLKVQPAELEDSGVYFCAMYDSGRAIFGPGTRLTVL.

This clonotype has at least ten counts. The V gene is TRBV29-1, the J gene TRBJ1-2, with TRBD1 as a possible D gene (5 bases). The CDR3 covers 12 residues. The V and J ends lost 4 bases and 5 bases respectively, with 11 bases between them. Germline CDR1 and CDR2: SQVTM and ANQGSEA. CDR3 residues: CSVAGGNYGYTF. The CDR3 DNA follows: TGCAGCGTTGCTGGGGGGAATTATGGCTACACCTTC.

The V gene is TRBV6-2 or TRBV6-3, the J gene TRBJ1-5; 7 positions match TRBD1. The CDR3 has 14 residues. Germline V CDR1 and CDR2: MNHEY, SVGEGT. The ends lost 10 bases at V and 6 bases at J; junction bases unmatched: 12. CDR3 region: CATLWAGGGQPQHF. The CDR3 DNA sequence: TGTGCCACTCTATGGGCAGGGGGTGGTCAGCCCCAGCATTTT.

This clonotype was observed once. The final CDR3 position lacks the conserved phenylalanine or tryptophan, pointing to a likely read error. The V call is TRBV18, the J call TRBJ1-5; the D is unclear. V was trimmed by 2 bases and J by 7 bases, leaving 9 bases between them. Per the germline V gene, CDR1 is KGHSH and CDR2 is LQKENI. This CDR3 has 13 amino acids. CDR3 protein: CASSPSTGQPQHL. CDR3 sequence (DNA): TGTGCCAGCTCACCAAGCACGGGACAGCCCCAGCATCTT.

This chain connects TRBV5-1 to TRBJ2-1; D gene unclear. Germline V gene data show CDR1 as SGHRS and CDR2 as YFSETQ. This CDR3 has 15 residues. V lost 5 bases and J lost 7, with 19 bases in between. The CDR3 is CASSQVAVGRNEQFF. In DNA, the CDR3 is TGCGCCAGCAGTCAAGTGGCGGTCGGCCGGAATGAGCAGTTCTTC.

The sample holds a few counts of this clonotype. DNA for the CDR3: TGTGCCAGCAGTCCCCTCCCGGATCGACTATATTTT. Protein sequence: CASSPLPDRLYF. The chain is built from TRBV6-6 and TRBJ1-3; D unclear. CDR3 length: 12 amino acids. V lost 5 bases and J lost 14, with 16 bases in between. Germline values: CDR1 MNHNY, CDR2 SVGAGI (reference sequence).

V usage is TRBV11-3 and J usage is TRBJ2-1, with 7 bases that match TRBD2. The CDR3 is 15 amino acids. Germline V gene sequence: CDR1 SGHNT, CDR2 YENEEA. With 2 bases clipped from V and 9 bases from J, the junction kept 10 bases outside the gene matches. The DNA of the CDR3 is TGTGCCAGCAGCTTATGGTACCTAGCGGAACCTGAGCAGTTCTTC. Translated: CASSLWYLAEPEQFF.

This clonotype was observed a handful of times. V gene TRBV9 combines with J gene TRBJ2-1; D is uncertain. This CDR3 has 15 residues. Germline lookup yields CDR1 SGDLS and CDR2 YYNGEE. V was cut by 0 bases and J by 5 bases, with 12 bases left in between. The CDR3 protein is CASSVGPAPDNEQFF. The CDR3, as DNA: TGTGCCAGCAGCGTAGGTCCAGCGCCAGACAATGAGCAGTTCTTC.

This clonotype was found a few times. V is TRBV9 and J is TRBJ2-2; no definite D call. Between the trimmed V and J ends, which lost 3 bases and 2 bases, there was a span of 8 bases. Per germline, CDR1 SGDLS and CDR2 YYNGEE. The CDR3 covers 14 residues. The CDR3 DNA sequence: TGTGCCAGCAGCGACGGAGCTAACACCGGGGAGCTGTTTTTT. Translation gives CASSDGANTGELFF.